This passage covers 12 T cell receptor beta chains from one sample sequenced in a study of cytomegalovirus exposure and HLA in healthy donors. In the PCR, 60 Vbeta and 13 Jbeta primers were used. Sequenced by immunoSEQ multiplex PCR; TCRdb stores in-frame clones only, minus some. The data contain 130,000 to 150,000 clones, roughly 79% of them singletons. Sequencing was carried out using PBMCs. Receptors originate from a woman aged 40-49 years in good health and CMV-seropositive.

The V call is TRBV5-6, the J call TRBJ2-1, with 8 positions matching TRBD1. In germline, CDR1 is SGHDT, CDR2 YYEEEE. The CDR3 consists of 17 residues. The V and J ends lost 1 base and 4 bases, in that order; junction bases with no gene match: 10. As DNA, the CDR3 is TGTGCCAGCAGCTTGTTTGCCCCGGGACAGGAATACAATGAGCAGTTCTTC. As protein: CASSLFAPGQEYNEQFF.

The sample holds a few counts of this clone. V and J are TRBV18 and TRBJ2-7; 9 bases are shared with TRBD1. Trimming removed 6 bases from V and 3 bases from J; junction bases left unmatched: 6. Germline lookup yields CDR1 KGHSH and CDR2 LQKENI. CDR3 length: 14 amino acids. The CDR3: CASSANRGHYEQYF. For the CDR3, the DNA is TGTGCCAGCTCCGCTAACAGGGGGCACTACGAGCAGTACTTC.

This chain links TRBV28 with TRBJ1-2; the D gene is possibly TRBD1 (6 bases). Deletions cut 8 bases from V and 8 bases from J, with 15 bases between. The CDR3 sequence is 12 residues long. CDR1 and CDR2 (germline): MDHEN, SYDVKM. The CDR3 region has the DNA TGTGCCAGCTACACAGGGCCCTCGGGCTACACCTTC. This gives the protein CASYTGPSGYTF.

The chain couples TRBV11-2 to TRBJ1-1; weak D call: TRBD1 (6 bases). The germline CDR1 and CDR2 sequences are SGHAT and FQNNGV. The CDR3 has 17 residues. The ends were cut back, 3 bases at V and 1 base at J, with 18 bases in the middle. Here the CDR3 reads CASSFRGRIQGNTEAFF. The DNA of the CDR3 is TGTGCCAGCAGCTTCAGGGGTCGTATCCAGGGGAACACTGAAGCTTTCTTT.

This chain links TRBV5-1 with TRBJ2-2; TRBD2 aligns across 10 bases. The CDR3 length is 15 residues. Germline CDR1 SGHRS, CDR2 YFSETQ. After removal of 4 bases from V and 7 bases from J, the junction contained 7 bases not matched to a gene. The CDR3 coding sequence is TGCGCCAGCAGCAAAGGGACTAGCGATAACGGGGAGCTGTTTTTT. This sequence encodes CASSKGTSDNGELFF.

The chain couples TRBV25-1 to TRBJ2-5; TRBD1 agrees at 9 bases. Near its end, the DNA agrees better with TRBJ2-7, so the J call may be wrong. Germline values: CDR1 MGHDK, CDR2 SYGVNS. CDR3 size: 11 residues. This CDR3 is CASRTGGEQYF. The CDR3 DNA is TGTGCCAGCAGGACAGGGGGCGAGCAGTACTTC.

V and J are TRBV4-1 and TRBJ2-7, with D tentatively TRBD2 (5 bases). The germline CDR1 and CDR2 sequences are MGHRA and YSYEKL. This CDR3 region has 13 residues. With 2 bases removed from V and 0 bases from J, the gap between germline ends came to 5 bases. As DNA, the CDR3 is TGCGCCAGCAGCCAAACTAGCTCCTACGAGCAGTACTTC. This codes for CASSQTSSYEQYF.

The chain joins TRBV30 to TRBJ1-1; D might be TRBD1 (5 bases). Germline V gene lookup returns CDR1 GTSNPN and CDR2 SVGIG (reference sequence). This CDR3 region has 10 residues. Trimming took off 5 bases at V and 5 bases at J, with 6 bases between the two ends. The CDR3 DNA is TGTGCCTGGGGGGGGACTGAAGCTTTCTTT. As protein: CAWGGTEAFF.

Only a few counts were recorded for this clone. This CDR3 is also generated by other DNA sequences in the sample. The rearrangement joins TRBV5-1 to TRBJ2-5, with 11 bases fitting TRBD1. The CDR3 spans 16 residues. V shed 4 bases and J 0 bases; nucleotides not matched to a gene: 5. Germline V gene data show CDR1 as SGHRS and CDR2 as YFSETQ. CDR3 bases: TGCGCCAGCAGCGGAGGGACAGGGGGGTACCAAGAGACCCAGTACTTC. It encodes CASSGGTGGYQETQYF. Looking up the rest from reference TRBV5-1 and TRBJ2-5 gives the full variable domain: KAGVTQTPRYLIKTRGQQVTLSCSPISGHRSVSWYQQTPGQGLQFLFEYFSETQRNKGNFPGRFSGRQFSNSRSEMNVSTLELGDSALYLCASSGGTGGYQETQYFGPGTRLLVL.

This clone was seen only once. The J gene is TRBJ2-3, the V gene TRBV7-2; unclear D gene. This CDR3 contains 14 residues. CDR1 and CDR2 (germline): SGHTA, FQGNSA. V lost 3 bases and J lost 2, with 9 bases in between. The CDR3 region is CASSLFPLTDTQYF. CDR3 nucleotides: TGTGCCAGCAGCTTGTTCCCTCTCACAGATACGCAGTATTTT.

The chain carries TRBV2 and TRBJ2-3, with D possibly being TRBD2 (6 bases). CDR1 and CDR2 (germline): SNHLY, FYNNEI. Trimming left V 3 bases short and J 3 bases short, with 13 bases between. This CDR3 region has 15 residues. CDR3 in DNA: TGTGCCAGCAGTGACCCTCATGGGGGGACAGATACGCAGTATTTT. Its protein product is CASSDPHGGTDTQYF.

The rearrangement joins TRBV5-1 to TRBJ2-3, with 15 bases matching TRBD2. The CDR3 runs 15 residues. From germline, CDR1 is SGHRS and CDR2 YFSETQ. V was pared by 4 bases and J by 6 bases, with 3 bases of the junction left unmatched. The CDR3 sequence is CASSQGTSGGDTQYF. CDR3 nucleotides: TGCGCCAGCAGCCAGGGGACTAGCGGGGGGGATACGCAGTATTTT.